This TCR beta chain was documented in a study of tumor-infiltrating lymphocytes in localized non-small cell lung cancer. Overall study findings and caveats: TCRbeta sequencing showed higher T cell infiltration in tumors than uninvolved lung. IM1 and IM2 tumors showed no difference in T-cell fraction. Different pieces of the same tissue were used for each assay.

The table lists this clone with a count of one. Its antigen is not known. TCRdb's table, derived via immunoSEQ multiplex PCR, lists solely in-frame clones and lacks some. The data show 7,000 to 8,000 clones, around 77% seen once. Sequenced material: uninvolved lung tissue not adjacent to the tumor. This sequence was found in a human donor with non-small cell lung cancer.

The CDR3 coding sequence is TGTGCCAGCAGTCGACAGTTTTCTTATGGCTACACCTTC. This translates into CASSRQFSYGYTF. This chain joins TRBV11-1 and TRBJ1-2, with TRBD1 as a possible D gene (5 bases). V gave up 6 bases and J gave up 5 bases, with 13 bases separating them. The CDR3 has 13 residues. Germline V lookup: CDR1 SGHAT, CDR2 FQDESV (reference sequence).